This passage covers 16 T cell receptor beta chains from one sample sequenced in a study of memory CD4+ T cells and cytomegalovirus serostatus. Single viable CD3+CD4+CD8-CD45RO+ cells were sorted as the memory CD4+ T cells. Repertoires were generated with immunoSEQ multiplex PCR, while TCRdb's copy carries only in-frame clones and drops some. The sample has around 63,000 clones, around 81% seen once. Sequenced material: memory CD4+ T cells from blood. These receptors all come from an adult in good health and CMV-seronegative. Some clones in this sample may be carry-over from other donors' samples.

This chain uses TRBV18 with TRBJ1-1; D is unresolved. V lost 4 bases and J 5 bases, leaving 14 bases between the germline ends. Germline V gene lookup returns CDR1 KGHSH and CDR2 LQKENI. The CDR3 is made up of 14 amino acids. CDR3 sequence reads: CASSLTRQVTEAFF. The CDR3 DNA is TGTGCCAGCTCACTAACCCGGCAGGTTACTGAAGCTTTCTTT.

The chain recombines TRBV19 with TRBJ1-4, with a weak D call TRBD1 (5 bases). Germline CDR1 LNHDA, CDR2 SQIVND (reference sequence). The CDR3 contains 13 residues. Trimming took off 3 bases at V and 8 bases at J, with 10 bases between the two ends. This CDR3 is CASSMGTYEKLFF. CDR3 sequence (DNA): TGTGCCAGTAGTATGGGGACGTACGAAAAACTGTTTTTT.

CDR3 protein: CASSPAVGGLFF. The CDR3 DNA reads TGTGCCAGCTCACCTGCTGTGGGTGGGCTGTTTTTT. The chain joins TRBV18 to TRBJ1-4; D not certain. Germline V gene lookup returns CDR1 KGHSH and CDR2 LQKENI. The CDR3 runs to 12 residues. V was cut by 3 bases and J by 14 bases, with 13 bases left in between.

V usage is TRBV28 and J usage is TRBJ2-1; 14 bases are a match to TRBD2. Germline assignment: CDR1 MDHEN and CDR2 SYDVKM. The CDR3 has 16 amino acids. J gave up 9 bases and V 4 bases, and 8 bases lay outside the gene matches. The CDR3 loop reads CASSSTSGRVSGEQFF. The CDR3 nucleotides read TGTGCCAGCAGTTCGACTAGCGGGAGGGTGAGTGGTGAGCAGTTCTTC.

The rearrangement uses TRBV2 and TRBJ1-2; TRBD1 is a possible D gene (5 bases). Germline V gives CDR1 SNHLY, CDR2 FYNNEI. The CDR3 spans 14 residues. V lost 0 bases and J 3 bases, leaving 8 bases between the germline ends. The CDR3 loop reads CASSEARDYYGYTF. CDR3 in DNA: TGTGCCAGCAGTGAAGCCAGGGATTACTATGGCTACACCTTC.

CDR3: CASSLWDAETQYF. In DNA, the CDR3 is TGCGCCAGCAGCTTGTGGGACGCAGAGACCCAGTACTTC. The V call is TRBV5-1, the J call TRBJ2-5; D may correspond to TRBD1 or TRBD2 (5 bases each). Between the trimmed V and J ends, which lost 1 base and 4 bases, there was a span of 8 bases. The germline CDR1 and CDR2 sequences are SGHRS and YFSETQ. This CDR3 is built from 13 residues.

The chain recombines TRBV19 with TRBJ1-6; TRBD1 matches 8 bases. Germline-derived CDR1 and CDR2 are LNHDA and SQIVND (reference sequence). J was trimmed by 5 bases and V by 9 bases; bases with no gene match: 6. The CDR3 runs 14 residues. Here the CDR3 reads CASSGQGDNSPLHF. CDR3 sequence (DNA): TGTGCCAGCTCAGGACAGGGAGATAATTCACCCCTCCACTTT.

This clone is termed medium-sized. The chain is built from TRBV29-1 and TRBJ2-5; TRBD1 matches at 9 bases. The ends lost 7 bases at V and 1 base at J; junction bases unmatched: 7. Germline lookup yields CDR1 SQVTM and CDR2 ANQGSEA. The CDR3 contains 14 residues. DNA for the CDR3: TGCAGCGCCCCCGAGGGACAGGGCCAAGAGACCCAGTACTTC. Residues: CSAPEGQGQETQYF.

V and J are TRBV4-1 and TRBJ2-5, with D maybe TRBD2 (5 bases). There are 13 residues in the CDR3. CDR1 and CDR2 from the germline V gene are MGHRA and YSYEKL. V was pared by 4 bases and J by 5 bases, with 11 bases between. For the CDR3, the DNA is TGCGCCAGCAGCCGACTACTTCGCGAGACCCAGTACTTC. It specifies CASSRLLRETQYF.

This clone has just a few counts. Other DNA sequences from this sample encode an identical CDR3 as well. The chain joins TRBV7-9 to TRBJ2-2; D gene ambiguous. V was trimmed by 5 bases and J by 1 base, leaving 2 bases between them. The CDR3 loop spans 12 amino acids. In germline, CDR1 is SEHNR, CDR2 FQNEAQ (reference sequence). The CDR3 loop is CASSLNTGELFF. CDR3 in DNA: TGTGCCAGCAGCCTGAACACCGGGGAGCTGTTTTTT.

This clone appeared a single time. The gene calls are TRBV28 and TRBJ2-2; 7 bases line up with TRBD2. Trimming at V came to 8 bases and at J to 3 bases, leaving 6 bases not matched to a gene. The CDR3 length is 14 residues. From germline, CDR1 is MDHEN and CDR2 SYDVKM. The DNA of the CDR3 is TGTGCCAGCCTCGGAGCGGGATACACCGGGGAGCTGTTTTTT. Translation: CASLGAGYTGELFF.

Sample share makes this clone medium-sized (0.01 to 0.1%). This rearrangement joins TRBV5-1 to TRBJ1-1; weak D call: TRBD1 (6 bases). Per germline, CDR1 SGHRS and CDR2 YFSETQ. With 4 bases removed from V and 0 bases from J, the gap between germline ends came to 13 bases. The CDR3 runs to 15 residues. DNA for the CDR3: TGCGCCAGCAGCCTCGTGACAGGAATGAACACTGAAGCTTTCTTT. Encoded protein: CASSLVTGMNTEAFF.

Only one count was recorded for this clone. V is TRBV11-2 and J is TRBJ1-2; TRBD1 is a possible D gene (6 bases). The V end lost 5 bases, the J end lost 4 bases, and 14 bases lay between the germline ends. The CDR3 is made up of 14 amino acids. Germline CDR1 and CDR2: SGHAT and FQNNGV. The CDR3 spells CASSVAGGRYGYTF. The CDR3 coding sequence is TGTGCCAGCAGCGTTGCGGGGGGGCGCTATGGCTACACCTTC.

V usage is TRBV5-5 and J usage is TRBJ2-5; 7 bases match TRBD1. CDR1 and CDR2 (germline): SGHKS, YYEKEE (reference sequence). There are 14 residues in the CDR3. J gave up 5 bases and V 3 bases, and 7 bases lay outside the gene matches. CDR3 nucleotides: TGTGCCAGCAGCTCTGGACAGGTCCGGGAGACCCAGTACTTC. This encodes CASSSGQVRETQYF.

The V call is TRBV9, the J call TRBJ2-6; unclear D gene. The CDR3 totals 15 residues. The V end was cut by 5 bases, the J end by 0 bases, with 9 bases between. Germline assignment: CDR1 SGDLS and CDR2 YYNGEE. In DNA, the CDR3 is TGTGCCAGCAGTGCCTATAACTCTGGGGCCAACGTCCTGACTTTC. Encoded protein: CASSAYNSGANVLTF. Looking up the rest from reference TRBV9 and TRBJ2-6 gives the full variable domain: DSGVTQTPKHLITATGQRVTLRCSPRSGDLSVYWYQQSLDQGLQFLIQYYNGEERAKGNILERFSAQQFPDLHSELNLSSLELGDSALYFCASSAYNSGANVLTFGAGSRLTVL.

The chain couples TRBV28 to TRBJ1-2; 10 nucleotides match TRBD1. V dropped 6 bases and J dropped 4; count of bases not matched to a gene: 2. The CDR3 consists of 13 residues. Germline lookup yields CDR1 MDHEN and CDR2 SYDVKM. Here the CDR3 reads CASSRQGAYGYTF. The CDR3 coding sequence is TGTGCCAGCAGCCGACAGGGGGCCTATGGCTACACCTTC.